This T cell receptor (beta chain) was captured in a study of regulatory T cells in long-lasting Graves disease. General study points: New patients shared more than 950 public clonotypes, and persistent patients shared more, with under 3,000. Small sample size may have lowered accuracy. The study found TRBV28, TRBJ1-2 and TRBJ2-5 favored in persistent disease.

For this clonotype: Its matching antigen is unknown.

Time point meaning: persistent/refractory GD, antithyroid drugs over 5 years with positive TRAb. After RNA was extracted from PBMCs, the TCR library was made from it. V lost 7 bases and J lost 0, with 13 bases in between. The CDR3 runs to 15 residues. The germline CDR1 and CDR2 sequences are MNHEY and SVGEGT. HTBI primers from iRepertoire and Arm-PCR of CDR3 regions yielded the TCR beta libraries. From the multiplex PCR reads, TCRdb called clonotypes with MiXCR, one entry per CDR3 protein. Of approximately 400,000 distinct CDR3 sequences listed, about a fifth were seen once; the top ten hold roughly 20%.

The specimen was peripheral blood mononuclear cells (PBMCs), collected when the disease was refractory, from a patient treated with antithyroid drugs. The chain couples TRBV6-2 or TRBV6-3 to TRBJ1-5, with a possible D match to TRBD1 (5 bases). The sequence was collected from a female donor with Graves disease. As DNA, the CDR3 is TGTGCCAGCACGGCAGGGCCTTATAGCAATCAGCCCCAGCATTTT. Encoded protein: CASTAGPYSNQPQHF.